The clone carrying this T cell receptor beta chain is labeled as large (0.1 to 1%). Its antigen is undetermined. Profiling relied on immunoSEQ multiplex PCR, and the TCRdb table lists in-frame clones only, not all of them. The repertoire includes roughly 1,500 clones, roughly 25% of them detected once, and 15% to 20% sits in the top ten. The CDR3 contains 16 residues. V shed 2 bases and J shed 2 bases, with 15 bases lying between them. Germline CDR1 is MGHDK and CDR2 is SYGVNS. This record belongs to a study of T cells in localized non-small cell lung cancer. Study-level results: In adjacent lung appeared a median 57 of the top 100 tumor clones.

Atypia-free adjacent lung came from at least 2 cm beyond the tumor margin. This TCR was sampled from a male donor aged 60 or over with stage III squamous cell lung carcinoma. The sequencing used normal lung tissue next to the tumor, collected before any cancer treatment. J is TRBJ2-5 and V is TRBV25-1; D perhaps matches TRBD1 (5 bases). CDR3 coding DNA: TGTGCCAGCAGTGAAGGGCTGGGCAGGGAACAAGAGACCCAGTACTTC. This encodes CASSEGLGREQETQYF. The entire variable domain, with the rest obtained from reference TRBV25-1 and TRBJ2-5, is as follows: EADIYQTPRYLVIGTGKKITLECSQTMGHDKMYWYQQDPGMELHLIHYSYGVNSTEKGDLSSESTVSRIRTEHFPLTLESARPSHTSQYLCASSEGLGREQETQYFGPGTRLLVL.